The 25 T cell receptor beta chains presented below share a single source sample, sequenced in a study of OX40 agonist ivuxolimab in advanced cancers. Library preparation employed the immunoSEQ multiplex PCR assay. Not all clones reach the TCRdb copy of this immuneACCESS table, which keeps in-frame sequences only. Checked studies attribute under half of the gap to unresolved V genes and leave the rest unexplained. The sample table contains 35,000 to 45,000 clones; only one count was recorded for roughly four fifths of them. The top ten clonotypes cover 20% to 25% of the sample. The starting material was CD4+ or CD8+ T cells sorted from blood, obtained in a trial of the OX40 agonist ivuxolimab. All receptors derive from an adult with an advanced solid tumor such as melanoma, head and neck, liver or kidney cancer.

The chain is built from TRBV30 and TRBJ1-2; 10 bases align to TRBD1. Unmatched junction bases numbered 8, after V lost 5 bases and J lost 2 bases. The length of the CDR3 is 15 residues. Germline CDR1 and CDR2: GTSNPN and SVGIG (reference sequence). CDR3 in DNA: TGTGCCTGGGATGAGGACAGGGGGAAAAACTATGGCTACACCTTC. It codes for CAWDEDRGKNYGYTF.

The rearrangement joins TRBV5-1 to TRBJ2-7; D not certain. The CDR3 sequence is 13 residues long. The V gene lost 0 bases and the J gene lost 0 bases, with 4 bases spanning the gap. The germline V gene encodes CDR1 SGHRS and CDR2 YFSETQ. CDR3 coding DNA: TGCGCCAGCAGCTTGGGCAGCTCCTACGAGCAGTACTTC. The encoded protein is CASSLGSSYEQYF.

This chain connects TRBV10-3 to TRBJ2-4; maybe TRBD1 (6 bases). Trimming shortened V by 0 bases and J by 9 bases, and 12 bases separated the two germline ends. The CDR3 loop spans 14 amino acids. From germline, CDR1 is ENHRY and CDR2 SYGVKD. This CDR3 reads CAISESSGVGIQYF. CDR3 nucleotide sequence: TGTGCCATCAGTGAGTCCTCAGGGGTAGGCATTCAGTACTTC.

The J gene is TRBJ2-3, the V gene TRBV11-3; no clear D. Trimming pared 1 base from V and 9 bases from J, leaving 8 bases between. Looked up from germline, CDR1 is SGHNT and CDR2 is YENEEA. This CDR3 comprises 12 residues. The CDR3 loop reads CASSLGGNTQYF. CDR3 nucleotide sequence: TGTGCCAGCAGCTTAGGGGGAAACACGCAGTATTTT.

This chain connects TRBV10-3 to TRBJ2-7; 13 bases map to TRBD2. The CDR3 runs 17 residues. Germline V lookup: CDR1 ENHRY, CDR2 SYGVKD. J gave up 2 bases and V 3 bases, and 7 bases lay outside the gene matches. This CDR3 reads CAISDPVLAGGTYEQYF. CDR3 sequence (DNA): TGTGCCATCAGTGACCCGGTACTAGCGGGAGGGACCTACGAGCAGTACTTC.

The CDR3 protein is CASSLYGPRDRVRDEQYF. The CDR3 DNA reads TGTGCCAGCAGTTTATATGGCCCCCGGGACAGGGTAAGGGACGAGCAGTACTTC. The rearrangement uses TRBV28 and TRBJ2-7; TRBD1 agrees at 9 bases. The germline CDR1 and CDR2 sequences are MDHEN and SYDVKM. The CDR3 sequence is 18 residues long. V gave up 1 base and J gave up 5 bases; unmatched junction bases: 15.

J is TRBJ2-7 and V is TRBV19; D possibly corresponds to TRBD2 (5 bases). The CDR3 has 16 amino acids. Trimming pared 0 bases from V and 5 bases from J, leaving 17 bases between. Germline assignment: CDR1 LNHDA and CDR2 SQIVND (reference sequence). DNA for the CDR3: TGTGCCAGTAGTATAGACCCCTCGGGGAAGGCTGACGAGCAGTACTTC. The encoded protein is CASSIDPSGKADEQYF.

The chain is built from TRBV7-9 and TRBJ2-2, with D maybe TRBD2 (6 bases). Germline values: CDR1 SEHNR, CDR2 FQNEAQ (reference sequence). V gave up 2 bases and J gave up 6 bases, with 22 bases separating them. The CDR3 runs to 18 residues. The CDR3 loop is CASSLNLGRRPGAGELFF. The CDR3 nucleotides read TGTGCCAGCAGCTTAAATCTGGGGAGGCGCCCTGGGGCCGGGGAGCTGTTTTTT.

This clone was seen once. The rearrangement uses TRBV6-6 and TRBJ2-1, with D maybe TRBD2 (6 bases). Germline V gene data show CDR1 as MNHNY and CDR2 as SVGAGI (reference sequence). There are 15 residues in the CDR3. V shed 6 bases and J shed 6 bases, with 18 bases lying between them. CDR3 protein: CASRPPITSSNEQFF. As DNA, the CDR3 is TGTGCCAGCAGGCCTCCCATTACTAGCTCCAATGAGCAGTTCTTC.

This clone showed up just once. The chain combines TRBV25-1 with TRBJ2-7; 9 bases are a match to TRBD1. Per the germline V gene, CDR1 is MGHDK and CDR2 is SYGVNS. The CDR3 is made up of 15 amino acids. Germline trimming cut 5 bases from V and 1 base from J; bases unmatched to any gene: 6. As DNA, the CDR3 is TGTGCCAGCAGTCGGGGGGACAGGGTATCCTACGAGCAGTACTTC. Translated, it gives CASSRGDRVSYEQYF.

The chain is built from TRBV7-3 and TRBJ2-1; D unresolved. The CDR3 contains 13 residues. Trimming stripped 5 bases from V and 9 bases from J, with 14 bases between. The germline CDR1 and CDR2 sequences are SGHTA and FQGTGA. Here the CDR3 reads CASSLSYPGEQFF. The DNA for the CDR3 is TGTGCCAGCAGCCTCTCATACCCGGGTGAGCAGTTCTTC.

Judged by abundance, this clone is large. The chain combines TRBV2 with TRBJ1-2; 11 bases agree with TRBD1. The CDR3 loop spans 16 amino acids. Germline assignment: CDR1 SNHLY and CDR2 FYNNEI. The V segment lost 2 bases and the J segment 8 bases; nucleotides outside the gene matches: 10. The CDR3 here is CASSENLGQGARGYTF. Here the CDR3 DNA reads TGTGCCAGCAGTGAAAATCTCGGACAGGGGGCCCGGGGCTACACCTTC.

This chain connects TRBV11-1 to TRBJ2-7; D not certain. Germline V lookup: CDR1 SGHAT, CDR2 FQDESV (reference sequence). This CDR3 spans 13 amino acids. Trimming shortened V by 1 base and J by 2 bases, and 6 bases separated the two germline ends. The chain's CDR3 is CASSLEHTYEQYF. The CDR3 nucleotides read TGTGCCAGCAGCTTAGAACACACCTACGAGCAGTACTTC.

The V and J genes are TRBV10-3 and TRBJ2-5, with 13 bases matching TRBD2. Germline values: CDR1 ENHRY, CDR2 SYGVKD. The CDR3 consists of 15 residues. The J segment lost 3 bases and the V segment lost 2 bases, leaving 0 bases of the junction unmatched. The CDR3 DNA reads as TGTGCCATCAGTGAGGGGACTAGCGGGAAAGAGACCCAGTACTTC. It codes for CAISEGTSGKETQYF.

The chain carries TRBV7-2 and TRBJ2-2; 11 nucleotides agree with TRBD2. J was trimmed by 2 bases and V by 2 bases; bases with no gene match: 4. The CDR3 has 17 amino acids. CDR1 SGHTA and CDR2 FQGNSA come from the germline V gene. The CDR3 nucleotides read TGTGCCAGCAGCTTACTAGCGGGAGGCAGAAACACCGGGGAGCTGTTTTTT. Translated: CASSLLAGGRNTGELFF. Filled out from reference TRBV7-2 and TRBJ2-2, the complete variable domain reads GAGVSQSPSNKVTEKGKDVELRCDPISGHTALYWYRQSLGQGLEFLIYFQGNSAPDKSGLPSDRFSAERTGGSVSTLTIQRTQQEDSAVYLCASSLLAGGRNTGELFFGEGSRLTVL.

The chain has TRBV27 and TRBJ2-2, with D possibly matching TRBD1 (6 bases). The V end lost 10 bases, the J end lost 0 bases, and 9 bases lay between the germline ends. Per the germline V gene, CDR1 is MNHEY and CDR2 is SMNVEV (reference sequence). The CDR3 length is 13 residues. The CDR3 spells CATGQTNTGELFF. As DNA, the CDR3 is TGTGCCACGGGACAAACGAACACCGGGGAGCTGTTTTTT.

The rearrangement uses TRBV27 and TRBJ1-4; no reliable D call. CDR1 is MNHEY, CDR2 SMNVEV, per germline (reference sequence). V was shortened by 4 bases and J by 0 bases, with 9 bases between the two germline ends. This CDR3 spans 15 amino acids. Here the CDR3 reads CASSWLGATNEKLFF. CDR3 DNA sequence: TGTGCCAGCAGTTGGCTCGGAGCAACTAATGAAAAACTGTTTTTT.

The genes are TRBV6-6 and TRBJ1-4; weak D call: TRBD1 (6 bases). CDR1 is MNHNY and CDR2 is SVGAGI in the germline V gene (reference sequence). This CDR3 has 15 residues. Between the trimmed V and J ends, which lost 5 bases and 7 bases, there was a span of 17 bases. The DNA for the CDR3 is TGTGCCAGCAGTCGTCAGGGGCGGAGGATTGAAAAACTGTTTTTT. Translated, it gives CASSRQGRRIEKLFF.

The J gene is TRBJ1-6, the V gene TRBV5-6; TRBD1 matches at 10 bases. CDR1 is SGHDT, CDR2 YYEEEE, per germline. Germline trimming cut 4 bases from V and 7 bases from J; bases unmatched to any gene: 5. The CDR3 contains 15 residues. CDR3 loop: CASSPKDRGNSPLHF. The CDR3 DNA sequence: TGTGCCAGCAGCCCAAAGGACAGGGGGAATTCACCCCTCCACTTT.

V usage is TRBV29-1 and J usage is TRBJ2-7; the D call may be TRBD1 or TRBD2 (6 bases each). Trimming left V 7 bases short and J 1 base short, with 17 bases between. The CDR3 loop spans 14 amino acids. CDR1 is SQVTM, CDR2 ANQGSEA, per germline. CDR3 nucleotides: TGCAGCGGGGGCGAGGGGGGCCTATCCTACGAGCAGTACTTC. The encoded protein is CSGGEGGLSYEQYF.

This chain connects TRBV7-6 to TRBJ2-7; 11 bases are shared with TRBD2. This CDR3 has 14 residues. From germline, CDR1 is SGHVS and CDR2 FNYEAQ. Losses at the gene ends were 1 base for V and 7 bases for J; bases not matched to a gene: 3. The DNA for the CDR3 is TGTGCCAGCAGCTTAGACCGACTAGCGGGAGAGCAGTACTTC. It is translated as CASSLDRLAGEQYF.

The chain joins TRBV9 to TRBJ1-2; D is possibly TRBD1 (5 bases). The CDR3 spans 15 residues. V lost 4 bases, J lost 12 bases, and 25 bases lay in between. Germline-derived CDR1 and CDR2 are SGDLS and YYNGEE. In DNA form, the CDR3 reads TGTGCCAGCAGCCCCGCCCGGGGCAGCCGCTTTGACGACACCTTC. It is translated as CASSPARGSRFDDTF.

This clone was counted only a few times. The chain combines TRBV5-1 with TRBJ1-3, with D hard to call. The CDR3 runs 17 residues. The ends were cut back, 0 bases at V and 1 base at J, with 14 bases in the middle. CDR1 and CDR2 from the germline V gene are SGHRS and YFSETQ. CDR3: CASSLDPRERSGNTIYF. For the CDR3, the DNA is TGCGCCAGCAGCTTGGACCCCCGCGAGAGGTCTGGAAACACCATATATTTT.

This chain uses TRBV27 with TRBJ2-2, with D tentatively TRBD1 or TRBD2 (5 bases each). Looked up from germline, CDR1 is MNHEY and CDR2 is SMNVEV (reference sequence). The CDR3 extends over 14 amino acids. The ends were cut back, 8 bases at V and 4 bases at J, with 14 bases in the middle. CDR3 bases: TGTGCCAGCCTAGGGCCGGGGACCACCGGGGAGCTGTTTTTT. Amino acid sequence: CASLGPGTTGELFF.

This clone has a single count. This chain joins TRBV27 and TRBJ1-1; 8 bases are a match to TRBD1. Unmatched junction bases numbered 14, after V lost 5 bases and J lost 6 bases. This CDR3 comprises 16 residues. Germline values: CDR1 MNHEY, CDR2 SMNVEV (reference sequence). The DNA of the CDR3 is TGTGCCAGCAGTCGCGGGGTTGAGGACAGGGTGCCTGAAGCTTTCTTT. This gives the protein CASSRGVEDRVPEAFF.